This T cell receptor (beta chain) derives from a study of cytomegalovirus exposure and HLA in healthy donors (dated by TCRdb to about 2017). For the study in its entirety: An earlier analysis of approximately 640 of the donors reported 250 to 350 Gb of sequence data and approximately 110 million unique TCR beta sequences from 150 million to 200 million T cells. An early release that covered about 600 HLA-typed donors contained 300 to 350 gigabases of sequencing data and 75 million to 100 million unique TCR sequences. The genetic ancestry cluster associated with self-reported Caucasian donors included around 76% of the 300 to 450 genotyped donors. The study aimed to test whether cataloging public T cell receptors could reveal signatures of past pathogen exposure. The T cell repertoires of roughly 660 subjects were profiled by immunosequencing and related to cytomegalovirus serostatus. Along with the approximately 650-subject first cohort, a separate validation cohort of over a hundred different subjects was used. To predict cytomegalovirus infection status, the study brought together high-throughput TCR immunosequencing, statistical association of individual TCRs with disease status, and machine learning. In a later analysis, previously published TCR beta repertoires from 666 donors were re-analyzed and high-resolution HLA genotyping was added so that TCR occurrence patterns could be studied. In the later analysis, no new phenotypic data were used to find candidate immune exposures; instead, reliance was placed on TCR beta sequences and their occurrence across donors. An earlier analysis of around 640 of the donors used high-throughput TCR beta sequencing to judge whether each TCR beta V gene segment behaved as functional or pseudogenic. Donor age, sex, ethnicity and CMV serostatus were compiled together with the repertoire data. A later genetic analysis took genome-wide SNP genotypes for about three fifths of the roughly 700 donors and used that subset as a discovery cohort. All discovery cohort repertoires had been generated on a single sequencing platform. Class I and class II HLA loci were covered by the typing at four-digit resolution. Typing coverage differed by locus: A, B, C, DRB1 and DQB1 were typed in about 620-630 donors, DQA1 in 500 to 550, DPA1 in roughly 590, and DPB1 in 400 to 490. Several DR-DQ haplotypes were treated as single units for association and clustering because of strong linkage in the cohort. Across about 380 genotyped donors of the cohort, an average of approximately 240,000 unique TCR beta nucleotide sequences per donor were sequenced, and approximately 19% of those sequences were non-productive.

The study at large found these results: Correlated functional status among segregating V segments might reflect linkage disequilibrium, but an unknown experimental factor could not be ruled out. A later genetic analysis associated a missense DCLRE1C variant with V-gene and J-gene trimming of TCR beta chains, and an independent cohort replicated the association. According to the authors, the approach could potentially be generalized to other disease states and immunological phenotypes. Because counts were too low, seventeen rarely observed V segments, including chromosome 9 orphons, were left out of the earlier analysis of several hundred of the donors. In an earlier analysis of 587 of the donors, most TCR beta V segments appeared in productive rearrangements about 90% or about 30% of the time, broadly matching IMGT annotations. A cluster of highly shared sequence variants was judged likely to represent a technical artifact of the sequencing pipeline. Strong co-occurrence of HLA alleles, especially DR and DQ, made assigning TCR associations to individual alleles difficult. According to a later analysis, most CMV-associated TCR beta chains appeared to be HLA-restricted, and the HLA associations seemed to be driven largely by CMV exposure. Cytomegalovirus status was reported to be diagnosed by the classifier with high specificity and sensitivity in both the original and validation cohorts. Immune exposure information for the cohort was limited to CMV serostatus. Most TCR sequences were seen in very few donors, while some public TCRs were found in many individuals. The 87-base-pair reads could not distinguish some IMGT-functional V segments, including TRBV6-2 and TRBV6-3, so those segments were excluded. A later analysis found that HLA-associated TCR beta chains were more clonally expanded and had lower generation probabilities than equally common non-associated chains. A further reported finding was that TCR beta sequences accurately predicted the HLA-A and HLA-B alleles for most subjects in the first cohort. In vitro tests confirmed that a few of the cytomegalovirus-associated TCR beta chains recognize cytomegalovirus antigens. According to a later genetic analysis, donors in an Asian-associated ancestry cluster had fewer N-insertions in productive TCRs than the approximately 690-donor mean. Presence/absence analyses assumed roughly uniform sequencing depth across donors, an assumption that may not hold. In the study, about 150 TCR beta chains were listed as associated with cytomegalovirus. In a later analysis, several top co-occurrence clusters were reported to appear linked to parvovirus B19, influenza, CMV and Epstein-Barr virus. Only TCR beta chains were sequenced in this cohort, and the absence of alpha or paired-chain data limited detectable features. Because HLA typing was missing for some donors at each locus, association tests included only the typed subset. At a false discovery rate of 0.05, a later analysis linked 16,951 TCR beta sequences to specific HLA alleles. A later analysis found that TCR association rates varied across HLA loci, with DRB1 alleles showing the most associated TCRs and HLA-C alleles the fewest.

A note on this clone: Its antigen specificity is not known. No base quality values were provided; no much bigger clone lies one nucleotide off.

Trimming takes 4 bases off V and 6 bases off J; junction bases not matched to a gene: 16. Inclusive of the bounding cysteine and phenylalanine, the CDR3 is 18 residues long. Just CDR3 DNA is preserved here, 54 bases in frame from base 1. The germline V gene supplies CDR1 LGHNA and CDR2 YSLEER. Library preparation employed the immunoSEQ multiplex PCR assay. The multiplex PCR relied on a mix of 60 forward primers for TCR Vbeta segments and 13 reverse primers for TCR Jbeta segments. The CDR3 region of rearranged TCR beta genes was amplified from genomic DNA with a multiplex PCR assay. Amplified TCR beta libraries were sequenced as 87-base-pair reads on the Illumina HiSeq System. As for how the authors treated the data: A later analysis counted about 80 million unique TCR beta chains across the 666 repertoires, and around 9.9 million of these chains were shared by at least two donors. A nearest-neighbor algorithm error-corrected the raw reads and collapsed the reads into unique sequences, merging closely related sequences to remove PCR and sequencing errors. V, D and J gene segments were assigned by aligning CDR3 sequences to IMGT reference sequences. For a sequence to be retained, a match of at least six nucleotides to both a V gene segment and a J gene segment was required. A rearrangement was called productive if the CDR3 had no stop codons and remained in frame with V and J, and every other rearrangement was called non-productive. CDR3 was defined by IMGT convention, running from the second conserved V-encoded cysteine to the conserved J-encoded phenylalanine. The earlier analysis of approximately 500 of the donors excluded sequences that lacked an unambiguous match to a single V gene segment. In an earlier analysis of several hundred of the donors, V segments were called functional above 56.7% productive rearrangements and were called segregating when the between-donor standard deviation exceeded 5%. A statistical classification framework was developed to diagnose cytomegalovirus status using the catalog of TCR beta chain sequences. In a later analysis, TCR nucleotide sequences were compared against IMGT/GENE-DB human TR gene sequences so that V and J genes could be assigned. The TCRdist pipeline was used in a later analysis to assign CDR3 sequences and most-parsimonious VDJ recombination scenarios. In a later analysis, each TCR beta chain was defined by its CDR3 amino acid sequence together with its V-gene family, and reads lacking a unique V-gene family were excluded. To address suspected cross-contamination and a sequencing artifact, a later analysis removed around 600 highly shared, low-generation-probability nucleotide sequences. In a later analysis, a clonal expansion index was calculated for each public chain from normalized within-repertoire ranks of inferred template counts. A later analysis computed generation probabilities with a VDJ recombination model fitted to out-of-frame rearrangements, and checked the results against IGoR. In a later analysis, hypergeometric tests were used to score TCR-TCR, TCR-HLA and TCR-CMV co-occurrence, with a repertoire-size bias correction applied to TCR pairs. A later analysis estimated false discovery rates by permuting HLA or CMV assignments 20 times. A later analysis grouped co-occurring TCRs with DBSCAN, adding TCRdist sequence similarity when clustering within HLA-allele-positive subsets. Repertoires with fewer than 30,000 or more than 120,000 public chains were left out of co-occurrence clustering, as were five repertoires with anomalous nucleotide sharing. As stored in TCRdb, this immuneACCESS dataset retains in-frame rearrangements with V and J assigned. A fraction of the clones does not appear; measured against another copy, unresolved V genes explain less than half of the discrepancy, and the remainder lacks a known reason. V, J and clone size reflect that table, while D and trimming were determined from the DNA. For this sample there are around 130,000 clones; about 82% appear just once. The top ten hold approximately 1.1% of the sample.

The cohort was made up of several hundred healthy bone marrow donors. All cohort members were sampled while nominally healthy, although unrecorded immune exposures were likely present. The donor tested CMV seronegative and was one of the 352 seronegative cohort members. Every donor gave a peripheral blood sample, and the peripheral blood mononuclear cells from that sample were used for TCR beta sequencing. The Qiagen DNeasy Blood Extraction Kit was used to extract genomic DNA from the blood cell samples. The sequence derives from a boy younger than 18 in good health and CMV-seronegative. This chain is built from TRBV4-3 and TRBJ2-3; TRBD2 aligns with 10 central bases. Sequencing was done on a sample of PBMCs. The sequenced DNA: TGCGCCAGCAGCCCAAGAGCTAATAGCGGGAGGTACCCTGATACGCAGTATTTT. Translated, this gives CASSPRANSGRYPDTQYF.